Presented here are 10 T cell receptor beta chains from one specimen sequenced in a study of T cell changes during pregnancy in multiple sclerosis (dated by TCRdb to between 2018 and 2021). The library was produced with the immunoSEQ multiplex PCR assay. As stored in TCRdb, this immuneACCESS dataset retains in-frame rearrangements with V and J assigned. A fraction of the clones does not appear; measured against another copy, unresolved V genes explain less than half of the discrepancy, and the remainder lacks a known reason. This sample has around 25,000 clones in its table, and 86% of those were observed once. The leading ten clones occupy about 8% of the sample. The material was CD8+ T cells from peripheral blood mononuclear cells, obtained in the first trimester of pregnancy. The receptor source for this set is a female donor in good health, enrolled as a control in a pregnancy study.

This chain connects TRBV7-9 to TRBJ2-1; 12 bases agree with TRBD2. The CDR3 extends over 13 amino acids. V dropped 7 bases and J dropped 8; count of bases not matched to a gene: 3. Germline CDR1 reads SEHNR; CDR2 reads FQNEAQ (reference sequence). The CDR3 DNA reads TGTGCCAGCACTAGCGGGGGGGCCTATGAGCAGTTCTTC. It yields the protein CASTSGGAYEQFF.

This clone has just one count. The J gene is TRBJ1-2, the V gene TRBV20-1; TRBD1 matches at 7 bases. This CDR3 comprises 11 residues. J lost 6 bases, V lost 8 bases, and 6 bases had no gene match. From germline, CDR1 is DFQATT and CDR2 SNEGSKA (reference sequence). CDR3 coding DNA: TGCAGTACAGGGGTTGGGCATGGCTACACCTTC. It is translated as CSTGVGHGYTF.

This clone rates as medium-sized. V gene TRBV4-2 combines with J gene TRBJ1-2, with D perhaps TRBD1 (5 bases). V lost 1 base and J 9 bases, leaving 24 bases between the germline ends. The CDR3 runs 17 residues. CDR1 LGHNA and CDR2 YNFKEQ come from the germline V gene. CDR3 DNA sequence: TGTGCCAGCAGCCAAGCGTTTTTAGGGGCCGGTACTATGCGCTACACCTTC. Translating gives CASSQAFLGAGTMRYTF.

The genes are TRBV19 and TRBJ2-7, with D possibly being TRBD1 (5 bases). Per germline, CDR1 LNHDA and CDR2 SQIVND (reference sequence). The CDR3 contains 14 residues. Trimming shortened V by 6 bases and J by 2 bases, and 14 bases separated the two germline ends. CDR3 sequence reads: CASRQGSLAYEQYF. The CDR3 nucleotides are TGTGCCAGTAGGCAGGGTTCGCTCGCCTACGAGCAGTACTTC.

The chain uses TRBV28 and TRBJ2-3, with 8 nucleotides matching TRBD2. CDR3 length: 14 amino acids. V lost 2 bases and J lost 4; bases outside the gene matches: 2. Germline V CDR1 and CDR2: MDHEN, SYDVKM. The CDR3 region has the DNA TGTGCCAGCAGTTTAGCGGGGGGTCCAGATACGCAGTATTTT. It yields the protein CASSLAGGPDTQYF.

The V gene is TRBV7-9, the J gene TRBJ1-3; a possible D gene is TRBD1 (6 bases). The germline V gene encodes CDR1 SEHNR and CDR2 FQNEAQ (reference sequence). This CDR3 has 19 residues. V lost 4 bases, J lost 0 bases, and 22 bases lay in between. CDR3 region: CASSSGGGNRASSGNTIYF. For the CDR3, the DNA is TGTGCCAGCAGCTCTGGTGGGGGAAACAGGGCTAGCTCTGGAAACACCATATATTTT.

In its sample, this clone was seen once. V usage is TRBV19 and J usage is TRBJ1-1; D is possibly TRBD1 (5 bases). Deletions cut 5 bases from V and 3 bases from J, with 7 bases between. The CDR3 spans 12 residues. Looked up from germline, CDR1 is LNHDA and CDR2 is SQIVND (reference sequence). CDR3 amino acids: CASSSGDTEAFF. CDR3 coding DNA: TGTGCCAGTAGTTCGGGGGACACTGAAGCTTTCTTT.

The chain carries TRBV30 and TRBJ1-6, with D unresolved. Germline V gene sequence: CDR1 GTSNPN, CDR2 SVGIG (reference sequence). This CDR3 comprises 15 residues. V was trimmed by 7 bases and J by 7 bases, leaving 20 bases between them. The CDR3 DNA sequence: TGTGCCTACCCCCAAGCGGGGAACCTCAATTCACCCCTCCACTTT. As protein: CAYPQAGNLNSPLHF.

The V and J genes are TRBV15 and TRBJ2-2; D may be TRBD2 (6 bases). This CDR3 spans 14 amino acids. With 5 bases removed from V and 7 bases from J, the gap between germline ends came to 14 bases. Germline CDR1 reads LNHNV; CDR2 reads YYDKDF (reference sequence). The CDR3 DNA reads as TGTGCCACCAGCCCGGGGGACTTCCGCGGGGAGCTGTTTTTT. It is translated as CATSPGDFRGELFF.

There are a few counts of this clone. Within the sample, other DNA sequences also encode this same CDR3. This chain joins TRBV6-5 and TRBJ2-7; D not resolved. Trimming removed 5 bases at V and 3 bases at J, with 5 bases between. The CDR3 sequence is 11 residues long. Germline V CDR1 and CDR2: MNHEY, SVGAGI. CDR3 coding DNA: TGTGCCAGCAGTGCCGGCTACGAGCAGTACTTC. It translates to CASSAGYEQYF.